This section outlines one T cell receptor beta chain sequence together with its context. The data derive from a study of T cells in Graves' hyperthyroidism and ophthalmopathy. TCR beta CDR3 regions were amplified from RNA. HTBI primers were used for first-round RT-PCR of the TCR CDR3. A single record per CDR3 protein comes from TCRdb applying MiXCR to the multiplex PCR reads. The sample records around 400,000 distinct CDR3 sequences, 12% to 15% being singletons. V trimming: 0 bases; J trimming: 6 bases; junction bases outside the gene matches: 4. Germline CDR1 SGDLS, CDR2 YYNGEE. The CDR3 consists of 15 residues.

The source is a woman in her sixties or seventies with Graves' ophthalmopathy. What was sequenced was blood. This sequence joins TRBV9 and TRBJ2-1; 9 bases are a match to TRBD2. The CDR3 nucleotides read TGTGCCAGCAGCGTAGCCGGGCGGGAGGGCAATGAGCAGTTCTTC. It codes for CASSVAGREGNEQFF.